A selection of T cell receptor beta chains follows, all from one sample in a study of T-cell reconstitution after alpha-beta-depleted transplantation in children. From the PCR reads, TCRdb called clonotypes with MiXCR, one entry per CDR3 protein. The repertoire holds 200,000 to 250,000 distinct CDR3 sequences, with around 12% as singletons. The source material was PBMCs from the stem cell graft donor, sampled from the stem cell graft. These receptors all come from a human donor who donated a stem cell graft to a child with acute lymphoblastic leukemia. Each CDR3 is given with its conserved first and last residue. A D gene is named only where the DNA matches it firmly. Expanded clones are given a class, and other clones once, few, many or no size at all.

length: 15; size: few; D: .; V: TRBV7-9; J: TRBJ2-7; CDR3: CASSLAVGQDYEQYF; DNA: TGTGCCAGCAGCTTAGCCGTGGGGCAGGACTACGAGCAGTACTTC
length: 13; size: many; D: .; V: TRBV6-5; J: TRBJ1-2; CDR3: CASSPTDIYGYTF; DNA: TGTGCCAGCAGTCCCACAGACATCTATGGCTACACCTTC
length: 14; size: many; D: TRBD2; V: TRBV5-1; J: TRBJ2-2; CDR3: CASRWTRTTGELFF; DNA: TGCGCCAGCAGATGGACTAGAACCACCGGGGAGCTGTTTTTT
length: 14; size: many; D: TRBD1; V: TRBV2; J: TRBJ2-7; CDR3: CASSIRTGSYEQYF; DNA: TGTGCCAGCAGCATAAGGACAGGGTCCTACGAGCAGTACTTC
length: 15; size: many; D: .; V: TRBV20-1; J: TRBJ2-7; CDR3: CSAVARAGVNYEQYF; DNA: TGCAGTGCCGTAGCTAGGGCTGGGGTCAACTACGAGCAGTACTTC
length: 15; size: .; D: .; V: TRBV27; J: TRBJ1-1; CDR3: CASSLRQSMNTEAFF; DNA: TGTGCCAGCAGTTTACGACAGAGCATGAACACTGAAGCTTTCTTT
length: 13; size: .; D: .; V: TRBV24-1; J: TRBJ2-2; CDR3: CATSDLPVGELFF; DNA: TGTGCCACCAGTGATTTACCCGTCGGGGAGCTGTTTTTT
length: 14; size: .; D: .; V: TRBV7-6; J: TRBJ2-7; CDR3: CARSTRTNPYEQYF; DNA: TGTGCCAGAAGCACCCGGACTAACCCCTACGAGCAGTACTTC
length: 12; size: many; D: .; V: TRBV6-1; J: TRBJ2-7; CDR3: CASSGIFYEQYF; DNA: TGTGCCAGCAGTGGAATATTTTACGAGCAGTACTTC
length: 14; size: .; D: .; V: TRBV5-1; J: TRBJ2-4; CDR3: CASSSRDGKNIQYF; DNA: TGCGCCAGCAGCTCGAGAGATGGCAAAAACATTCAGTACTTC
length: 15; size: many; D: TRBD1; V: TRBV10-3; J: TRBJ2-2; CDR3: CAIPKRTGETGELFF; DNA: TGTGCCATCCCCAAGCGGACAGGGGAGACCGGGGAGCTGTTTTTT
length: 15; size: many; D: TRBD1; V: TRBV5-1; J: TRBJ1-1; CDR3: CASSVGQGSGTEAFF; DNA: TGCGCCAGCAGCGTAGGACAGGGATCGGGCACTGAAGCTTTCTTT
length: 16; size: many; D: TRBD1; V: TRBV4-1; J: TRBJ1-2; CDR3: CASSQSTGGANYGYTF; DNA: TGCGCCAGCAGCCAATCGACAGGGGGCGCGAACTATGGCTACACCTTC
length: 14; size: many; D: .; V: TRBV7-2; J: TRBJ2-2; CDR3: CASTSEGITGELFF; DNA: TGTGCCAGCACCTCAGAAGGAATCACCGGGGAGCTGTTTTTT
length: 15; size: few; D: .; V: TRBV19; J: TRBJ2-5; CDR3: CASSEGERVRGTQYF; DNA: TGTGCCAGTAGTGAAGGAGAAAGGGTCCGGGGCACCCAGTACTTC
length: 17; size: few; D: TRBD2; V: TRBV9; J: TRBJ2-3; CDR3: CASSFSGGTSGIDTQYF; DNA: TGTGCCAGCAGCTTCTCGGGAGGGACTAGCGGGATAGATACGCAGTATTTT
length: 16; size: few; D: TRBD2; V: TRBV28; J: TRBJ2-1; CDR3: CASSSTGLARGDEQFF; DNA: TGTGCCAGCAGTTCCACCGGACTAGCGAGGGGGGATGAGCAGTTCTTC
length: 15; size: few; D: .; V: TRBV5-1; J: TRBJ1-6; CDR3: CASSLERVRNSPLHF; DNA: TGCGCCAGCAGCTTGGAGAGGGTTCGGAATTCACCCCTCCACTTT
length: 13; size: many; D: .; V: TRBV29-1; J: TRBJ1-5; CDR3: CSVGEIGNQPQHF; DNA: TGCAGCGTTGGTGAGATCGGCAATCAGCCCCAGCATTTT
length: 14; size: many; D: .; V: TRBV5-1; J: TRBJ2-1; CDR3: CASSLVGGDNEQFF; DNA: TGCGCCAGCAGCTTGGTAGGCGGCGACAATGAGCAGTTCTTC
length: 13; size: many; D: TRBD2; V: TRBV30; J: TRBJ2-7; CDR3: CAWSGGSPYEQYF; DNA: TGTGCCTGGAGCGGCGGGAGCCCTTACGAGCAGTACTTC
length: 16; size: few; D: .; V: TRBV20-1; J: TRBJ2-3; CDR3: CSASSLVAGETDTQYF; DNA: TGCAGTGCTAGTTCTTTGGTGGCAGGGGAGACAGATACGCAGTATTTT
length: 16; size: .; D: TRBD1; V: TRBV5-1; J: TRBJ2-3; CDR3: CASSLMSGTGRFIRYF; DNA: TGCGCCAGCAGCTTGATGAGCGGGACAGGGCGTTTTATTCGGTATTTT
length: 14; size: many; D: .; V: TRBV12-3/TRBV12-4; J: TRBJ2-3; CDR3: CASSLGASTDTQYF; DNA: TGTGCCAGCAGTTTAGGGGCGAGCACAGATACGCAGTATTTT
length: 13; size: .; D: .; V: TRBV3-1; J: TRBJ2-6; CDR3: CATSNSGANGLTF; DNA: TGTGCCACCTCAAACTCTGGGGCCAACGGCCTGACTTTC
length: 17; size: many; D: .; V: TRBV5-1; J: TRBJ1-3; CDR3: CASSLEFSGLSGNTIYF; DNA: TGCGCCAGCAGCTTGGAATTTTCAGGGCTCTCTGGAAACACCATATATTTT
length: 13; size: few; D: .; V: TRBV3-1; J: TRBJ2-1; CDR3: CASSNSQWDEQFF; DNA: TGTGCCAGCAGCAATTCTCAGTGGGATGAGCAGTTCTTC
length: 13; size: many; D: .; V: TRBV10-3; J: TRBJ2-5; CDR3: CAISEDRGETQYF; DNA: TGTGCCATCAGTGAGGATCGCGGGGAGACCCAGTACTTC
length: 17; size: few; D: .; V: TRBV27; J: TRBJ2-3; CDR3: CASSLGKGLGGADTQYF; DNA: TGTGCCAGCAGTCTAGGAAAGGGACTGGGCGGGGCAGATACGCAGTATTTT
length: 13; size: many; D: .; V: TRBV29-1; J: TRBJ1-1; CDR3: CSVESGGRTEAFF; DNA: TGCAGCGTTGAATCCGGGGGAAGGACTGAAGCTTTCTTT
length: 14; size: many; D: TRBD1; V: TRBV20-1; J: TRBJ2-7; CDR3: CSASLDRGLYEQYF; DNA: TGCAGTGCTAGTCTAGACAGGGGGCTCTACGAGCAGTACTTC
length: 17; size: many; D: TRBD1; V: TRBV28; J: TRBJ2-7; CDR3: CASSLTGTGSYLREQYF; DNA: TGTGCCAGCAGTTTAACCGGGACAGGGTCTTACTTGCGCGAGCAGTACTTC
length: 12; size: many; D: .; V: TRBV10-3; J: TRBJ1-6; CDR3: CAISAGNSPLHF; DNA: TGTGCCATCAGCGCGGGGAATTCACCCCTCCACTTT
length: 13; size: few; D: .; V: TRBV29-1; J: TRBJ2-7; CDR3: CSVDGGGGSEQYF; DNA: TGCAGCGTTGATGGGGGGGGCGGGAGCGAGCAGTACTTC
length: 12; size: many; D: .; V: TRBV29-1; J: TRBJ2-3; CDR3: CSGDFSGDTQYF; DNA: TGCAGCGGCGACTTTAGTGGGGATACGCAGTATTTT
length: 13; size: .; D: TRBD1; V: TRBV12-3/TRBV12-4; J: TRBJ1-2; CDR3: CASRTGGGYGYTF; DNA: TGTGCCAGCAGAACAGGGGGCGGGTATGGCTACACCTTC
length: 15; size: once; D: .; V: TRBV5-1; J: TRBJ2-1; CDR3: CASSSRPRVENEQFF; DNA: TGCGCCAGCAGCTCAAGGCCTAGGGTCGAGAATGAGCAGTTCTTC
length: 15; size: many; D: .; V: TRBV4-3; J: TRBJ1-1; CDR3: CASSQAQGVRTEAFF; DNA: TGCGCCAGCAGCCAAGCCCAGGGTGTTCGGACTGAAGCTTTCTTT
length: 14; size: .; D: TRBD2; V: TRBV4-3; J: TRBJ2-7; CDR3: CASSQDMGGYEQYF; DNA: TGCGCCAGCAGCCAAGATATGGGGGGGTACGAGCAGTACTTC
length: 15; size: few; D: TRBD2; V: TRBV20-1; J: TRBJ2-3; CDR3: CSARESGRASDTQYF; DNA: TGCAGTGCTAGAGAGAGCGGGAGGGCCTCAGATACGCAGTATTTT
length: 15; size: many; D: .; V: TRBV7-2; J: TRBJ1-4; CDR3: CASSLRGRPNEKLFF; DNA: TGTGCCAGCAGCTTAAGAGGCAGACCCAATGAAAAACTGTTTTTT
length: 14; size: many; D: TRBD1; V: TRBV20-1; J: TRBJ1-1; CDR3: CSASSFDRAPEAFF; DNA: TGCAGTGCTAGCTCCTTCGACAGGGCCCCTGAAGCTTTCTTT
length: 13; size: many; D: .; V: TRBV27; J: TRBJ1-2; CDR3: CASSGVANYGYTF; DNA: TGTGCCAGCAGCGGGGTGGCCAACTATGGCTACACCTTC
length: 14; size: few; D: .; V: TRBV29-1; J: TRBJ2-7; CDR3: CSVGGEGGSYEQYF; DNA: TGCAGCGTTGGGGGGGAAGGGGGGTCCTACGAGCAGTACTTC
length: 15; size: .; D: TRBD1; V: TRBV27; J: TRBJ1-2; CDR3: CASSARTGAPYGYTF; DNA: TGTGCCAGCAGTGCCCGGACAGGGGCACCCTATGGCTACACCTTC
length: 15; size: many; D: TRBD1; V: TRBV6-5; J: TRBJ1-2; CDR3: CASSRDRGGNYGYTF; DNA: TGTGCCAGCAGCCGGGACAGGGGAGGGAACTATGGCTACACCTTC
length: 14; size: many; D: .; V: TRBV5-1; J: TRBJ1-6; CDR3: CASSLGHSMTPLHF; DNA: TGCGCCAGCAGCTTGGGACATTCGATGACACCCCTCCACTTT